This record covers a single TCR beta chain. Germline values: CDR1 MNHNS, CDR2 SASEGT. The CDR3 has 15 residues. V gave up 2 bases and J gave up 2 bases, with 10 bases separating them. The repertoire was sequenced with immunoSEQ multiplex PCR; TCRdb's copy has only in-frame clones and lacks some. The sample lists 78,000 or so clones, about 88% occurring once. These data originate in a study of control samples from healthy donors and cancer patients. The V gene is TRBV6-1, the J gene TRBJ2-1; D ambiguous. The sequencing sample was made of blood. This receptor was taken from a woman aged 45-65 years in good health. CDR3 amino acids: CASSESPLAYNEQFF. As DNA, the CDR3 is TGTGCCAGCAGTGAATCTCCTCTAGCCTACAATGAGCAGTTCTTC.